Each of the 5 T cell receptor beta chains below was sequenced from the same sample in a study of spatial heterogeneity in lung cancer. TCRdb re-analysed the 5' RACE reads in MiXCR, keeping a single row per CDR3 protein. The table has about 11,000 distinct CDR3 sequences, around 3.9% seen once; the top ten hold under 9%. The time point is: sample taken at primary tumor resection. Whole RNA, which was extracted from tumor, nontumor lung tissue or frozen PBMC, was sequenced without any cell sorting. The material sequenced was normal lung tissue next to the tumor, taken at surgery. The origin of the receptors is a male donor with early-stage non-small cell lung cancer.

The table lists this clonotype with many counts. Little can be read into the size of this beta chain, an off-target read in a library designed for alpha chains. The chain joins TRBV7-9 to TRBJ2-4; perhaps TRBD1 as D (5 bases). Germline CDR1 SEHNR, CDR2 FQNEAQ (reference sequence). V shed 1 base and J shed 7 bases, with 11 bases lying between them. The CDR3 contains 14 residues. DNA for the CDR3: TGTGCCAGCAGCTTAGGGGGCGCATCCAACATTCAGTACTTC. Translating gives CASSLGGASNIQYF.

This clonotype was counted many times. The library was built for alpha chains, so this beta chain is an off-target read and its size means little. The chain joins TRBV7-9 to TRBJ2-7; D remains ambiguous. The CDR3 spans 14 residues. In germline, CDR1 is SEHNR, CDR2 FQNEAQ (reference sequence). V was clipped by 1 base and J by 0 bases, with 7 bases between them. In nucleotides, the CDR3 is TGTGCCAGCAGCTTAGGTACTGACTCCTACGAGCAGTACTTC. Amino acids: CASSLGTDSYEQYF. Drawing the rest from reference TRBV7-9 and TRBJ2-7, the complete variable domain is DTGVSQNPRHKITKRGQNVTFRCDPISEHNRLYWYRQTLGQGPEFLTYFQNEAQLEKSRLLSDRFSAERPKGSFSTLEIQRTEQGDSAMYLCASSLGTDSYEQYFGPGTRLTVT.

To note about this clonotype: This beta chain came through as a stray read in a library set up for alpha chains, and its size says little. The chain recombines TRBV3-1 with TRBJ2-3, with 11 bases aligning to TRBD2. This CDR3 is 19 amino acids long. V shed 8 bases and J 0 bases; nucleotides not matched to a gene: 16. CDR1 LGHDT and CDR2 YNNKEL come from the germline V gene (reference sequence). CDR3 in DNA: TGTGCCAGCCGGGACCATACTAGCGGGAGTTACACTAGCACAGATACGCAGTATTTT. Its protein is CASRDHTSGSYTSTDTQYF.

Within the sample, this clonotype is medium-sized. This beta chain is an unintended read in a library built for alpha chains; its size means little. The V and J genes are TRBV12-3 or TRBV12-4 and TRBJ2-1; D remains ambiguous. V lost 3 bases and J lost 6, with 9 bases in between. CDR3 length: 13 residues. In DNA form, the CDR3 reads TGTGCCAGCAGTTTTTATAGGTCCAATGAGCAGTTCTTC. The encoded protein is CASSFYRSNEQFF.

By share, this clonotype ranks as medium-sized. This beta chain is an off-target read within a library intended for alpha chains, so its frequency means little. The chain uses TRBV4-1 and TRBJ1-1; D not resolved. The V and J ends lost 1 base and 1 base respectively, with 4 bases between them. This CDR3 contains 13 residues. Germline V gene data show CDR1 as MGHRA and CDR2 as YSYEKL. CDR3 protein: CASSQGQNTEAFF. In nucleotides, the CDR3 is TGCGCCAGCAGCCAAGGCCAGAACACTGAAGCTTTCTTT.